The rows below give T cell receptor beta chains drawn from one sample of a study of cytomegalovirus exposure and HLA in healthy donors. Libraries were prepared by immunoSEQ multiplex PCR; TCRdb keeps only in-frame clonotypes and omits some of them. The sample has 110,000 or so clones; around 88% are singletons. Input material: PBMCs. The source of these receptors is a man in his late teens or twenties in good health and CMV-seronegative. The CDR3 runs from the conserved cysteine through the conserved F or W. A D gene is named only where the DNA matches it firmly.

j_gene,d_gene,v_gene,CDR3nt,CDR3aa
TRBJ2-1,-,TRBV28,TGTGCCAGCAGTCGGCTAGGAACCTACAATGAGCAGTTCTTC,CASSRLGTYNEQFF
TRBJ1-2,TRBD1,TRBV28,TGTGCCAGCACTACGCATCTCAGGGGGCCACACTATGGCTACACCTTC,CASTTHLRGPHYGYTF
TRBJ2-7,-,TRBV19,TGTGCCAGTAGCTTCACGATTAAAGAGGGCTACGAGCAGTACTTC,CASSFTIKEGYEQYF
TRBJ2-2,TRBD2,TRBV5-6,TGTGCCAGCAGCTTAGCGGGGTACCCAAAAATTCCCGGGGAGCTGTTTTTT,CASSLAGYPKIPGELFF
TRBJ1-2,TRBD1,TRBV2,TGTGCCAGCAGCAAAAACAGGGGGCAGAACTATGGCTACACCTTC,CASSKNRGQNYGYTF
TRBJ2-1,-,TRBV5-4,TGTGCCAGCAGCTTGGAACCGGGGGGCGTCTTCAATGAGCAGTTCTTC,CASSLEPGGVFNEQFF
TRBJ2-5,-,TRBV27,TGTGCCAGCAGTTTCGAGGCCAGAGAGACCCAGTACTTC,CASSFEARETQYF
TRBJ1-2,-,TRBV6-1,TGTGCCAGCAGCAGGGGATCGAACTATGGCTACACCTTC,CASSRGSNYGYTF
TRBJ2-2,TRBD1,TRBV14,TGTGCCAGCAGCCAAACCGGGACAGGGCTTACCGGGGAGCTGTTTTTT,CASSQTGTGLTGELFF
TRBJ2-7,TRBD1,TRBV28,TGTGCCAGCAAAATACAGGGGAACGAGCAGTACTTC,CASKIQGNEQYF
TRBJ2-7,-,TRBV7-9,TGTGCCAGCAGCTCCACAGTCTCCTACGAGCAGTACTTC,CASSSTVSYEQYF
TRBJ2-7,-,TRBV5-4,TGTGCCAGCAGCTTTCAAGGCGGTGCCTACGAGCAGTACTTC,CASSFQGGAYEQYF
TRBJ1-1,-,TRBV30,TGTGCCTGGAGTGTCGCCCTCGGGGTATTGAACACTGAAGCTTTCTTT,CAWSVALGVLNTEAFF
TRBJ2-7,-,TRBV6-1,TGTGCCAGCAGTGAATTTTCGGGGTACGAGCAGTACTTC,CASSEFSGYEQYF
TRBJ1-1,-,TRBV28,TGTGCCAGCAGTTTGTCTCCCCTCGGTCGGAGCGCTTTCTTT,CASSLSPLGRSAFF
TRBJ2-7,-,TRBV19,TGTGCCAGTAGTACTTCAGGGAACGCCTACGAGCAGTACTTC,CASSTSGNAYEQYF
TRBJ2-5,-,TRBV28,TGTGCCAGCAGCGCAAGCCCGTACCAAGAGACCCAGTACTTC,CASSASPYQETQYF